Listed below are T cell receptor beta chains from one sample, sequenced in a study of tumor and adjacent non-tumor tissue in lung cancer. TCRdb processed the multiplex PCR reads anew with MiXCR; each CDR3 protein has one entry. Found here are fewer than 120,000 distinct CDR3 sequences, 84% of them singletons; the top ten hold 20% to 25%. Sequenced sample: lung tumor tissue. These receptor sequences come from a man between 70 and 80 years old with non-small cell lung cancer. Both conserved end residues are part of each CDR3. A D gene is named only where the DNA matches it firmly. Some rows mark clone size as missing; the rest say once, few, many or name a class of expanded clone.

clone size	V gene	D gene	J gene	CDR3 DNA	CDR3 protein
.	TRBV11-2	.	TRBJ2-2	TGTGCAAGCAGCCTGGACGGTCAGTTCGGGGAGCTGTTTTTT	CASSLDGQFGELFF
.	TRBV29-1	.	TRBJ2-5	TGCAGCCTGGCCGACAGGTTCCAAGAGACCGGGTACTTC	CSLADRFQETGYF
.	TRBV11-3	TRBD1	TRBJ1-1	TGTGCCAGCAGCTTAAAGACAGGGTTTATGAACACTGATGCTTTCTTT	CASSLKTGFMNTDAFF
.	TRBV29-1	.	TRBJ1-1	TGCAGTGTTGGCGGGGGGGGGTACACTGAAGCTTTCTTT	CSVGGGGYTEAFF
.	TRBV20-1	TRBD2	TRBJ2-7	TGCAGTGCGAAGGCGGGAGCCGCCTACGAGCACTACTTC	CSAKAGAAYEHYF
.	TRBV10-1	TRBD2	TRBJ2-5	TGCGCCAACAGAGTTGGGACTAGCGGGGGCGAGGAGACCCAGTACTTC	CANRVGTSGGEETQYF
.	TRBV5-4	.	TRBJ2-5	TGTACCAGCAGCCTTCTCAAGAGGATGACGAGAGAGACCCAGTACTTC	CTSSLLKRMTRETQYF
many	TRBV30	.	TRBJ2-7	TGTGCCTGGAGTTCAGGAGACTTTACCTACGAGCAGTACTTC	CAWSSGDFTYEQYF
once	TRBV5-1	TRBD2	TRBJ2-1	TGCGCCAGCAGCTTGGCCAGAGCGGGGAGTGGATACAATGAGCAATTCTTC	CASSLARAGSGYNEQFF
once	TRBV20-1	.	TRBJ1-6	TGCAGTGCTAGGTCCGTCAGGGTTGATTTACCCCTCCACTTT	CSARSVRVDLPLHF
.	TRBV12-3/TRBV12-4	.	TRBJ1-2	TGTGCCAGCAAACCCGGAGCGGGTGGTTACACCTTC	CASKPGAGGYTF
few	TRBV10-3	TRBD1	TRBJ2-2	TGTGCCATCAGACCCACAGGGGGCCCGAACACCGGGGAGCTGTTTTTT	CAIRPTGGPNTGELFF
.	TRBV29-1	.	TRBJ2-7	TGCAGCGCTCAACTGGGAACCTACGGGCAGTACTTT	CSAQLGTYGQYF
.	TRBV11-2	.	TRBJ1-6	TGTGCCAGCAGTTACCAAAGCTCCTATTATTCACCCCTCTACTTT	CASSYQSSYYSPLYF
.	TRBV6-2/TRBV6-3	.	TRBJ2-1	TGTGCCAGCAGGACGCACGGGAGCCGCCCCTACGATGAGCAGCTCTTC	CASRTHGSRPYDEQLF
once	TRBV6-5	.	TRBJ2-1	TGTGCCAGCAGAGAACAAAATTACAATGAACAGTTCTTC	CASREQNYNEQFF
.	TRBV20-1	.	TRBJ2-3	TGCAGTACCAGTGGCAGCACAGATACGCAGTATTTT	CSTSGSTDTQYF
once	TRBV6-5	TRBD2	TRBJ2-5	TGTGCCAGCAGTCCTACTAGCGGGATTCAAGGGACCCAGCACTTC	CASSPTSGIQGTQHF
.	TRBV29-1	TRBD1	TRBJ1-1	TGCAGCGATCTGGACAGGGGCAGGGACATCGAAGCTTTCTTT	CSDLDRGRDIEAFF
.	TRBV12-3/TRBV12-4	.	TRBJ1-2	TGTGCCAGCAGTTTCGAACCGAACTATGGCTACACCTTC	CASSFEPNYGYTF
.	TRBV5-4	.	TRBJ1-1	TGTGTCGACTGGGACGGAACCCAAGGGCTAAACACTGAAGCTTTCTTT	CVDWDGTQGLNTEAFF
.	TRBV6-2/TRBV6-3	.	TRBJ1-1	TGTACCAGCAGTTACTTGCCCAGCAGGGCTGAAGCTTTCTTT	CTSSYLPSRAEAFF
.	TRBV6-5	.	TRBJ1-1	TGTGCCAGCAGTTCACCAACGAGGGCAGGGGTTGACGAAGCTTTCTTT	CASSSPTRAGVDEAFF
.	TRBV4-2	.	TRBJ2-5	TGTCCCAGCAGCCGCCTAACAGGGGGGGGGTTGGATGAGACCCAGTACTTC	CPSSRLTGGGLDETQYF
few	TRBV12-3/TRBV12-4	.	TRBJ2-1	TGTGCCAGCAAAGAGGAGGACAGCTCCTATAATGAGCAGTTCTTC	CASKEEDSSYNEQFF
.	TRBV27	.	TRBJ2-7	TGTGCCAGCAGAATATATGTGGGAGCAGCATACGAGCAGTACTTC	CASRIYVGAAYEQYF
.	TRBV12-3/TRBV12-4	.	TRBJ2-1	TGTGCCAGCAGTTTAGAGCGGGTATACAATGAGCAGTTCTTC	CASSLERVYNEQFF
.	TRBV10-3	.	TRBJ2-1	TGTCTCATCAGCCAAGAGGGGAGCTCCTACAATGAGCAGTTCTTC	CLISQEGSSYNEQFF
once	TRBV4-3	.	TRBJ1-2	TGCGCCAGCAGCCAAGGGGCGGCATATAGTTACACCTTC	CASSQGAAYSYTF
.	TRBV29-1	.	TRBJ1-2	TGCAGCGTTGTCCACTATAGATCCTCGGGAGAATATGGCTACACCTTC	CSVVHYRSSGEYGYTF
.	TRBV20-1	.	TRBJ2-2	TGCAGTGCTAGAGGTGGGAGTGCAGGAGTGGACACCTGGGAGCTGTTTTTT	CSARGGSAGVDTWELFF
.	TRBV5-4	TRBD2	TRBJ2-7	TGTGCCAGCAGTCAGGGACTAGCCTACGAGCAGTACTTC	CASSQGLAYEQYF
.	TRBV29-1	.	TRBJ1-2	TGCAGCGTGATTTCCAACTACGACTACACCTTC	CSVISNYDYTF
.	TRBV30	TRBD2	TRBJ2-1	TGTGCCCAACGGACTAGCGGGAGCTACAATGAGCAGTTCTTC	CAQRTSGSYNEQFF
few	TRBV6-1	TRBD1	TRBJ1-1	TGTGCTGCCGGGACAGGGGACTTTACTGAAGCTTTCTTT	CAAGTGDFTEAFF
.	TRBV6-2/TRBV6-3	.	TRBJ1-5	TGTGCCAGCAGTTATCACAGGATAAATCAGCCCCAGCATTTT	CASSYHRINQPQHF
.	TRBV20-1	.	TRBJ1-5	TGCAGTGCTCAAATACCCGGGGACATTCGGCACCAGCATTTT	CSAQIPGDIRHQHF
.	TRBV11-2	.	TRBJ2-2	TGTGCCAGTAGCCTAGGCAGTCAGTCCGGGGAGCTGTTTTTT	CASSLGSQSGELFF
.	TRBV7-3	.	TRBJ2-1	TGTCCCAGCAGCCCCCTAACTAACAATGAGCAGTTCTTC	CPSSPLTNNEQFF
.	TRBV29-1	.	TRBJ1-2	TGCAGTGTTGAAAAGCAGGGCTTCTGTGGCTACACCTTC	CSVEKQGFCGYTF
.	TRBV29-1	.	TRBJ2-7	TGCAGCCCCAGACGTGTGGTCGACGAGCAGTACTTC	CSPRRVVDEQYF
few	TRBV2	.	TRBJ1-3	TGTGCCAGCAGTGAGGTCAGGGGTAGCTCTGGAAACACCATATATTTT	CASSEVRGSSGNTIYF
.	TRBV18	.	TRBJ2-7	TGTGCCAGCTCACCATCGACCTACGAGCAGTACTTC	CASSPSTYEQYF
.	TRBV4-3	TRBD1	TRBJ1-2	TGCACCAGCGGCCAAGACCTAGGGACAGGACGCTACACCTTC	CTSGQDLGTGRYTF
.	TRBV6-5	.	TRBJ1-1	TGTGCCAGCAGTTACTCGCACCGGGGGGACACTGAGGCTTTCTTT	CASSYSHRGDTEAFF
.	TRBV12-5	.	TRBJ2-3	TGTGCTAGTGGTCACAGTGAAGCTATGCAGTATTTT	CASGHSEAMQYF
.	TRBV10-2	TRBD2	TRBJ2-2	TGCGCGAGCGGGCTAGCGGGGCCGAGGAGGGAGCTGTTTTTT	CASGLAGPRRELFF
.	TRBV6-6	.	TRBJ2-7	TGTGCCAGCAATTACGCCAGTGGAGGCGATCAGTACTTC	CASNYASGGDQYF
.	TRBV20-1	.	TRBJ1-5	TGCAGTGCTCAAATACCCAGGGATAATCAGTCCCAGCATTTT	CSAQIPRDNQSQHF
.	TRBV4-1	.	TRBJ2-7	TGCACCAGCAGCCGGACACTATCGGGAGAGGGGAACGAGCAGTACTTC	CTSSRTLSGEGNEQYF
.	TRBV6-5	.	TRBJ2-5	TGTGCCAGCAGTCGGCTAGCAGGAGGAGACACCCAGTACTTC	CASSRLAGGDTQYF
.	TRBV6-2/TRBV6-3	.	TRBJ2-1	TGTCCCAGCAACGGAGGCGGTTACAATGAACAGTTCTTC	CPSNGGGYNEQFF
.	TRBV29-1	.	TRBJ2-7	TGCAGCGTTGGCAGCATGTCCTACGAGCAGTACTTC	CSVGSMSYEQYF
.	TRBV28	TRBD2	TRBJ2-3	TGTGCCAGCAGCGCCATGGCGGGAGGGTTAGATACGCAGTATTTT	CASSAMAGGLDTQYF
once	TRBV5-5	.	TRBJ2-1	TGTGCCAGGAGCTTGGTTGGGGGTAAGTCCTACAACGAGCAGTTCTTC	CARSLVGGKSYNEQFF
.	TRBV11-2	.	TRBJ2-5	TGTGCCAGCAGCTTACATCCCAGACTAACTCCGTACTTC	CASSLHPRLTPYF